What follows describes a single T cell receptor beta chain. This sample was taken from a study of CD8 T cells in Susac syndrome. V shed 5 bases, J shed 0 bases, and the junction held 5 bases outside the gene matches. Germline V lookup: CDR1 LNHDA, CDR2 SQIVND (reference sequence). The CDR3 spans 16 residues. Sequencing of TCR beta was carried out in blood CD8+ and CD4+ T cells. The CD8+ and CD4+ T cells were negatively isolated, with the TEMRA cells enriched by FACS. After extraction with the RNeasy kit, about 0.5 to 1 ug of the RNA was reverse transcribed using random hexamers. TCRdb used MiXCR to reprocess the immunoSEQ multiplex PCR reads, holding one entry per CDR3 protein. The sample has under 200,000 distinct CDR3 sequences; about 90% are singletons.

This receptor was taken from a human donor in good health. The rearrangement uses TRBV19 and TRBJ2-3, with 10 positions matching TRBD1. Input material: CD4+ T cells from PBMCs. In DNA form, the CDR3 reads TGTGCCAGTAGTCTGAGGACAGGGGGAAGCACAGATACGCAGTATTTT. It specifies CASSLRTGGSTDTQYF.